This T cell receptor beta chain originates from a study of post-analysis software for immune sequencing data (dated by TCRdb to 2015 to 2017). Concerning the study at large: Disease courses on record covered relapsing-remitting, secondary progressive and progressive-relapsing multiple sclerosis, though some patients had no subtype annotation. A subset of samples was prepared in parallel using single-end sample barcoding, then pooled and co-amplified after Illumina adapter ligation. The patient repertoires were set against under 13 previously published healthy control repertoires from donors whose ages ranged from roughly 6 to 25 years.

Results and caveats for the whole study, not just this receptor: Compared with controls, multiple sclerosis patients had significantly lower normalized Chao1 diversity, a finding suggesting substantial peripheral T-cell clonal expansion. Significantly higher frequencies in patients than in controls were found for several TRBV segments, including TRBV5-6, TRBV5-1 and TRBV20-1. Direct clustering with F measure revealed strong co-clustering of samples prepared in the same batch, which led to a batch-effect correction. The control group was slightly older than the multiple sclerosis patient group.

Preparation of the library involved PCR. Sequencing used an Illumina HiSeq 2500. Unique molecular identifiers were incorporated into TCR beta cDNA libraries to reduce PCR and sequencing biases. Every 1 to 10 million input T cells yielded approximately 500,000 cDNA molecules, meaning each molecule approximated one T cell. Patient libraries were prepared and sequenced with the same protocol used for the earlier healthy control dataset. Samples belonging to the same batch were prepared together, multiplexed and sequenced on a shared HiSeq lane. The source study handled its data this way. MIGEC was used to process the raw barcoded reads, and molecular identifier groups with only a single read were discarded before consensus assembly and CDR3 extraction. Clonotype tables were post-analysed with VDJtools, and diversity was normalized by down-sampling all datasets to the smallest sample size. Repertoire overlap clustering matched CDR3 amino acid but not nucleotide sequences to correct batch-related cross-sample contamination. TCRdb handled the public reads itself, with Q25 trimming in fastp and clone calling in MiXCR, and kept productive beta chains. Records with the same CDR3 protein are collapsed into one entry carrying the most frequent genes and DNA. TCRdb assigned the V and J calls; the authors' analysis was not used. The sample records around 700,000 distinct CDR3 sequences, around 64% of which are singletons. The top ten clonotypes cover over 9% of the sample.

To demonstrate the VDJtools post-analysis software, the study profiled TCR beta repertoires from the peripheral blood of about 13 young patients with multiple sclerosis. The multiple sclerosis patients were children and adolescents between roughly 6 and 17 years of age. This clonotype was detected only a few times. The target of this receptor is not known. No much larger clone exists at a distance of one base, and base qualities are not known. The germline V gene sets CDR1 to LGHNA and CDR2 to YSLEER. The CDR3 sequence holds 12 residues, the cysteine and phenylalanine included. Solely the CDR3 DNA is kept, with 36 bases framed from the first base. V is cut by 0 bases and J by 13 bases, and the space between the germline ends is 12 bases.

The sample taken for sequencing was blood. The chain was built from TRBV4-3 and TRBJ1-2; the D gene cannot be resolved reliably. This sequence was found in a girl aged 2 to 9 with multiple sclerosis. The bases are TGCGCCAGCAGCCAAGACCACGGCACGTGCACCTTC. The resulting protein is CASSQDHGTCTF.